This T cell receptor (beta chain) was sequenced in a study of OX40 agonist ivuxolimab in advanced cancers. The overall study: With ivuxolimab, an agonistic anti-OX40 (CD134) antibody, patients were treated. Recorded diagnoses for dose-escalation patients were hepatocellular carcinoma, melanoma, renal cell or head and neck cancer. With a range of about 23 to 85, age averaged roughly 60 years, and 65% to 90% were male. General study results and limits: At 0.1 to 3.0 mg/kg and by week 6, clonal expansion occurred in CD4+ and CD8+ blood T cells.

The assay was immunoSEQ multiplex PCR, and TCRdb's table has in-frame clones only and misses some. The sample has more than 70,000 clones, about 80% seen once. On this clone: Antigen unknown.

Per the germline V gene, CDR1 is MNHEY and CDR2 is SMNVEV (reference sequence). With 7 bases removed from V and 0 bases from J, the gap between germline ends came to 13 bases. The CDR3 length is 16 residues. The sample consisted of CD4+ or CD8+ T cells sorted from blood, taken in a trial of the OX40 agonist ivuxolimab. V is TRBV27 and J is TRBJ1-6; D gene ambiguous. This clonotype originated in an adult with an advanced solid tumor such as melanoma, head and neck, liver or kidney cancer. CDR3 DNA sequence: TGTGCCAGCACCTGGACGGGGAGCTCCTATAATTCACCCCTCCACTTT. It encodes CASTWTGSSYNSPLHF.